A selection of T cell receptor beta chains follows, all from one sample in a study of graft-versus-host responses after intestinal transplantation. Sequencing was performed with immunoSEQ multiplex PCR; in TCRdb, only in-frame clones are kept and a portion is missing. The sample records about 100,000 clones, 90% being singletons. Sequenced material: PBMCs, taken roughly 68 weeks after intestinal transplant. These receptors came from a human patient who received an intestinal transplant, so some T cells may come from the graft donor. Both conserved end residues are part of each CDR3. A D gene is named only where the DNA matches it firmly. Size values are once, few and many counts, or a class for expanded clones, and some rows have none.

. TRBD1 TRBJ2-2 14 TRBV2 TGTGCCAGCTTAGGACAGGGGAGGGCCGGGGAGCTGTTTTTT CASLGQGRAGELFF
. . TRBJ2-2 14 TRBV7-9 TGTGCCAGCAGCTTTGAGTTTAACACCGGGGAGCTGTTTTTT CASSFEFNTGELFF
. . TRBJ1-2 13 TRBV5-1 TGCGCCAGCAGCTTGGACAGGGACCCTGGCTACACCTTC CASSLDRDPGYTF
. TRBD2 TRBJ2-4 16 TRBV4-1 TGCGCCAGCAGCCAAGAAGGGCGGGGGGCAGGTGGCATTCAGTACTTC CASSQEGRGAGGIQYF
. TRBD1 TRBJ2-2 13 TRBV2 TGTGCCAGCACAACAGGGGTGGTCGGGGAGCTGTTTTTT CASTTGVVGELFF
. . TRBJ2-3 11 TRBV2 TGTGCCAGCAGACAGTCTGATACGCAGTATTTT CASRQSDTQYF
. . TRBJ1-1 15 TRBV7-9 TGTGCCAGCAGCTTAGCGGTTGGGGGCTCTAATGAAGCTTTCTTT CASSLAVGGSNEAFF
. TRBD2 TRBJ2-3 18 TRBV4-1 TGCGCCAGCAGCCCAAAAGGGGATCAAGCGGGGGGCACAGATACGCAGTATTTT CASSPKGDQAGGTDTQYF
. . TRBJ1-6 15 TRBV7-9 TGTGCCAGCAGCAACCCCGGGACCGGAGGGTCACCCCTCCACTTT CASSNPGTGGSPLHF
. TRBD1 TRBJ2-2 15 TRBV18 TGTGCCAGCTCACCCCAACAGGGGGCATCCGGGGAGCTGTTTTTT CASSPQQGASGELFF
. . TRBJ2-7 15 TRBV19 TGTGCCAGTAGTATAGATCACGGCGGGTCCTACGAGCAGTACTTC CASSIDHGGSYEQYF
. TRBD1 TRBJ1-5 17 TRBV9 TGTGCCAGCAGCGTAGCTTTGGGGACAGGGAGGTATCAGCCCCAGCATTTT CASSVALGTGRYQPQHF
. . TRBJ2-7 16 TRBV4-1 TGCGCCAGCAGCCAAGAGTTTCGACTAGGGGCCTACGAGCAGTACTTC CASSQEFRLGAYEQYF
once . TRBJ2-7 13 TRBV5-1 TGCGCCAGCAGCGCGGGACAGTGGTACGAGCAGTACTTC CASSAGQWYEQYF
. . TRBJ1-6 15 TRBV5-4 TGTGCCAGCAGCTTGGTAGGGGAAAATAATTCACCCCTCCACTTT CASSLVGENNSPLHF
. . TRBJ1-5 15 TRBV4-2 TGTGCCAGCAGCCAAGGGGACGGGGGCAATCAGCCCCAGCATTTT CASSQGDGGNQPQHF
. . TRBJ1-4 17 TRBV27 TGTGCCAGCAGTTTAGGGATTAGGCACCGGCAGCCCGAAAAACTGTTTTTT CASSLGIRHRQPEKLFF
. . TRBJ1-2 15 TRBV7-6 TGTGCCAGCAGCCCAGTGGGAGGCGTGCGGAAAGGCTACACCTTC CASSPVGGVRKGYTF
. . TRBJ1-2 12 TRBV29-1 TGCAGCTCTGAGGGGGGTTCCGGTGGCTACACCTTC CSSEGGSGGYTF
. . TRBJ2-7 12 TRBV7-2 TGTGCCAGCAGCTTACTAGCGAGGGAGCAGTACTTC CASSLLAREQYF
. . TRBJ1-1 13 TRBV6-5 TGTGCCAGCAGCACGCCACAGGGAGCTGAAGCTTTCTTT CASSTPQGAEAFF
. . TRBJ2-7 13 TRBV29-1 TGCAGCGCCGCGGGGAGGCATAACTACGAGCAGTACTTC CSAAGRHNYEQYF
once TRBD1 TRBJ1-5 18 TRBV15 TGTGCCACCAGCAGCCCGTCGGGACAGGGGATAATCAATCAGCCCCAGCATTTT CATSSPSGQGIINQPQHF
. . TRBJ1-1 15 TRBV11-2 TGTGCCAGCAGCCCCTTGAGTTTCATGAACACTGAAGCTTTCTTT CASSPLSFMNTEAFF
few . TRBJ1-3 12 TRBV5-6 TGTGCCAGCAGCTACCAAGAAAACACCATATATTTT CASSYQENTIYF
. . TRBJ2-1 14 TRBV9 TGTGCCAGCAGCGTTAGCCCCGGAGACGATGAGCAGTTCTTC CASSVSPGDDEQFF
. TRBD1 TRBJ2-6 15 TRBV19 TGTGCCAGTAGGGTCGACAGGGCTGGGGCCAACGTCCTGACTTTC CASRVDRAGANVLTF
. . TRBJ1-2 13 TRBV7-9 TGTGCCAGCAGCTTAGTGTCAGGGTATGGCTACACCTTC CASSLVSGYGYTF
. . TRBJ1-4 12 TRBV5-1 TGCGCCAGCAGCTTTCTTGGGGAAGAGCTGTTTTTT CASSFLGEELFF
. TRBD1 TRBJ2-7 15 TRBV19 TGTGCCAGTAGTACAACCGGGACAGATACCTACGAGCAGTACTTC CASSTTGTDTYEQYF
few . TRBJ1-6 14 TRBV2 TGTGCCAGCAGGGAGCCTTGGGATAATTCACCCCTCCACTTT CASREPWDNSPLHF
. TRBD1 TRBJ1-2 16 TRBV5-1 TGCGCCAGCAGCTTGGGGGACAGGGTCGGGACTTATGGCTACACCTTC CASSLGDRVGTYGYTF
. . TRBJ2-6 17 TRBV27 TGTGCCAGCAGTCTCGTTCGACGCCACTCTGGGGCCAACGTCCTGACTTTC CASSLVRRHSGANVLTF
few TRBD2 TRBJ2-3 13 TRBV5-1 TGCGCCAGCAGTTGGGACTACACAGATACGCAGTATTTT CASSWDYTDTQYF
. . TRBJ2-3 12 TRBV5-4 TGTGCCAGCAGCTCGGACAGAGATACGCAGTATTTT CASSSDRDTQYF
. . TRBJ1-1 14 TRBV25-1 TGTGCCAGCAGTGAATCCCCCAGGACCACTGAAGCTTTCTTT CASSESPRTTEAFF
. . TRBJ2-5 14 TRBV5-4 TGTGCCAGCAGCTTGGGGGGGTTCCAAGAGACCCAGTACTTC CASSLGGFQETQYF
few TRBD1 TRBJ1-1 13 TRBV16 TGTGCCAGCAGCCAGTGGGGACAGCCCAAAGCTTTCTTT CASSQWGQPKAFF
. . TRBJ1-4 13 TRBV5-1 TGCGCCAGCATGAGGACAGAGGGTGAAAAACTGTTTTTT CASMRTEGEKLFF
. TRBD2 TRBJ2-7 17 TRBV15 TGTGCCACCAGCAAACCCATTAGCGGGGGGGCCGTCTACGAGCAGTACTTC CATSKPISGGAVYEQYF
. . TRBJ1-5 14 TRBV5-5 TGTGCCAGCAGCTTGAAAGAGGGGAATCAGCCCCAGCATTTT CASSLKEGNQPQHF
once TRBD1 TRBJ1-1 16 TRBV12-5 TGTGCTAGTGGTCAGCCGACAGGGGGCGAGTGGACTGAAGCTTTCTTT CASGQPTGGEWTEAFF
once . TRBJ1-2 13 TRBV4-1 TGCGCCAGCAGCCTTCTCGGCAGGTTAGGCTACACCTTC CASSLLGRLGYTF
. TRBD1 TRBJ2-7 15 TRBV6-6 TGTGCCAGCAGTTACCACGACAGGGGCACCTACGAGCAGTACTTC CASSYHDRGTYEQYF
. . TRBJ2-1 12 TRBV5-1 TGCGCCAGCAGCTCGGGGGCTCACGAGCAGTTCTTC CASSSGAHEQFF
. . TRBJ1-1 17 TRBV29-1 TGCAGCGTTGACGCCTCTGATTTGGGGGGGCGCTTGGGTGAAGCTTTCTTT CSVDASDLGGRLGEAFF
. . TRBJ2-5 15 TRBV10-1 TGCGCCAGCAGTGAGTCGGTACTTCCTTGGGAGACCCAGTACTTC CASSESVLPWETQYF
. . TRBJ1-1 13 TRBV7-3 TGTGCCAGCAGCTCGGCCTTGAACACTGAAGCTTTCTTT CASSSALNTEAFF